Below are 21 T cell receptor beta chains sequenced from a single sample in a study of T cells in Graves' hyperthyroidism and ophthalmopathy. From RNA transcripts, TCR beta CDR3 regions were amplified. HTBI primers were used for first-round RT-PCR of the TCR CDR3. TCRdb recomputed calls from the multiplex PCR reads with MiXCR, one row per CDR3 protein. The table has almost 350,000 distinct CDR3 sequences, about a sixth seen once. Sequencing was done on a sample of blood. These receptors came from a woman in her thirties or forties with Graves' ophthalmopathy.

This clonotype showed up many times. CDR3 region: CASSQFGITEAFF. CDR3 DNA: TGTGCCAGCAGTCAGTTCGGGATAACTGAAGCTTTCTTT. J is TRBJ1-1 and V is TRBV6-5, with D hard to call. The CDR3 consists of 13 residues. Between the trimmed V and J ends, which lost 5 bases and 5 bases, there was a span of 12 bases. The germline CDR1 and CDR2 sequences are MNHEY and SVGAGI.

This clonotype was seen ten or more times. This chain uses TRBV10-1 with TRBJ2-3; perhaps TRBD1 as D (6 bases). CDR3 size: 13 residues. The germline V gene encodes CDR1 WNHNN and CDR2 SYGVQD (reference sequence). Trimming removed 8 bases at V and 4 bases at J, with 13 bases between. As DNA, the CDR3 is TGCGCCAGCCCGACAGGCCCCCCAGATACGCAGTATTTT. Its translation: CASPTGPPDTQYF.

This clonotype was counted ten times or more. V gene TRBV2 combines with J gene TRBJ1-5; no clear D gene. The germline V and J ends were trimmed by 7 bases and 4 bases, with 11 bases remaining between them. Germline values: CDR1 SNHLY, CDR2 FYNNEI. This CDR3 region has 13 residues. CDR3 loop: CASTRENNQPQHF. As DNA, the CDR3 is TGTGCCAGCACCCGTGAGAATAATCAGCCCCAGCATTTT. The full variable domain, rest sourced from reference TRBV2 and TRBJ1-5, is EPEVTQTPSHQVTQMGQEVILRCVPISNHLYFYWYRQILGQKVEFLVSFYNNEISEKSEIFDDQFSVERPDGSNFTLKIRSTKLEDSAMYFCASTRENNQPQHFGDGTRLSIL.

This clonotype occurred many times. This chain connects TRBV27 to TRBJ2-6; no clear D. CDR1 MNHEY and CDR2 SMNVEV come from the germline V gene (reference sequence). V shed 4 bases and J shed 0 bases, with 4 bases lying between them. CDR3 length equals 14 residues. CDR3 in amino acids: CASSSFSGANVLTF. In DNA form, the CDR3 reads TGTGCCAGCAGTTCGTTCTCTGGGGCCAACGTCCTGACTTTC.

This clonotype appeared many times. The genes are TRBV20-1 and TRBJ1-1; no clear D. The germline CDR1 and CDR2 sequences are DFQATT and SNEGSKA (reference sequence). CDR3 length: 12 amino acids. Here the CDR3 DNA reads TGCAGGGCCGGACCGCCCAACACTGAAGCTTTCTTT. Translation gives CRAGPPNTEAFF.

This clonotype was observed many times. V usage is TRBV5-1 and J usage is TRBJ1-2, with a weak D call TRBD1 (6 bases). The germline V gene encodes CDR1 SGHRS and CDR2 YFSETQ. V was shortened by 4 bases and J by 2 bases, with 12 bases between the two germline ends. This CDR3 has 14 residues. The CDR3 reads CASSPTTGNYGYTF. The CDR3 DNA reads as TGCGCCAGCAGCCCGACAACAGGGAACTATGGCTACACCTTC.

Ten or more counts support this clonotype. A junction end diverges from the germline sequence, so it may reflect a read error. The chain joins TRBV5-1 to TRBJ1-1; D is uncertain. This CDR3 has 16 amino acids. Germline V gene data show CDR1 as SGHRS and CDR2 as YFSETQ. The CDR3 DNA sequence: TGCGCCAGCAGCTTGGTAGTCGGACGGCCGAACACTGTAGCTTTCTTT. Protein product: CASSLVVGRPNTVAFF.

J is TRBJ2-3 and V is TRBV3-1; D unresolved. Germline V gives CDR1 LGHDT, CDR2 YNNKEL (reference sequence). The CDR3 runs 12 residues. Trimming removed 2 bases from V and 5 bases from J, with 5 bases in between. CDR3 sequence: CASSQLGDTQYF. CDR3 in DNA: TGTGCCAGCAGCCAACTGGGAGATACGCAGTATTTT.

This clonotype was recorded many times. The chain links TRBV30 to TRBJ2-5; D possibly corresponds to TRBD2 (5 bases). With 3 bases removed from V and 4 bases from J, the gap between germline ends came to 18 bases. The CDR3 has 15 residues. The V gene's germline CDR1 is GTSNPN and CDR2 SVGIG (reference sequence). In DNA, the CDR3 is TGTGCCTGGAGGGGCTTCGGAAGGGCGGGAGAGACCCAGTACTTC. Amino acid sequence: CAWRGFGRAGETQYF. The variable domain in full, with the rest retrieved from reference TRBV30 and TRBJ2-5, is SQTIHQWPATLVQPVGSPLSLECTVEGTSNPNLYWYRQAAGRGLQLLFYSVGIGQISSEVPQNLSASRPQDRQFILSSKKLLLSDSGFYLCAWRGFGRAGETQYFGPGTRLLVL.

There are many counts of this clonotype. The chain joins TRBV20-1 to TRBJ1-5; D is uncertain. This CDR3 spans 14 amino acids. V lost 5 bases, J lost 4 bases, and 15 bases lay in between. Germline lookup yields CDR1 DFQATT and CDR2 SNEGSKA (reference sequence). The CDR3: CSAADGINNQPQHF. The CDR3 DNA reads TGCAGTGCTGCGGACGGAATAAATAATCAGCCCCAGCATTTT.

J is TRBJ1-1 and V is TRBV20-1, with TRBD1 as a possible D gene (5 bases). CDR3 size: 11 residues. Germline V gene lookup returns CDR1 DFQATT and CDR2 SNEGSKA (reference sequence). V lost 5 bases and J lost 6, with 10 bases in between. CDR3 in amino acids: CSAPLGAEAFF. The CDR3 DNA reads TGCAGTGCTCCCCTGGGGGCTGAAGCTTTCTTT.

This clonotype was seen repeatedly, ten times or more. The genes are TRBV20-1 and TRBJ1-5; D is perhaps TRBD1 (5 bases). Germline-derived CDR1 and CDR2 are DFQATT and SNEGSKA (reference sequence). Trimming took off 1 base at V and 2 bases at J, with 12 bases between the two ends. This CDR3 has 15 amino acids. The DNA of the CDR3 is TGCAGTGCTAGAGGGGACGTTTCCCGCAATCAGCCCCAGCATTTT. Amino acid sequence: CSARGDVSRNQPQHF.

This clonotype has a count of ten or more. CDR3: CAISESGDGYQPQHF. The DNA of the CDR3 is TGTGCCATCAGTGAGTCAGGGGACGGATATCAGCCCCAGCATTTT. The chain is built from TRBV10-3 and TRBJ1-5; possible D gene TRBD1, 5 bases. CDR3 length: 15 residues. Germline CDR1 and CDR2: ENHRY and SYGVKD. V was clipped by 0 bases and J by 5 bases, with 11 bases between them.

Ten or more counts support this clonotype. This rearrangement joins TRBV28 to TRBJ2-5; TRBD1 matches at 9 bases. With 4 bases clipped from V and 5 bases from J, the junction kept 8 bases outside the gene matches. The CDR3 sequence is 15 residues long. CDR1 and CDR2 from the germline V gene are MDHEN and SYDVKM. The CDR3 nucleotides read TGTGCCAGCAGTTCCCCGGGACAGGGTGCGGAGACCCAGTACTTC. Translating gives CASSSPGQGAETQYF.

The chain is built from TRBV12-3 or TRBV12-4 and TRBJ1-5, with TRBD1 identical over 10 bases. V lost 6 bases, J lost 7 bases, and 6 bases stayed unmatched. CDR3 length: 14 amino acids. Here the CDR3 DNA reads TGTGCCAGCAGCCGAGGGACAGGGGAACAGCCCCAGCATTTT. As protein: CASSRGTGEQPQHF.

V usage is TRBV20-1 and J usage is TRBJ2-7, with 9 bases aligning to TRBD1. The ends lost 3 bases at V and 2 bases at J; junction bases unmatched: 2. Germline V gene sequence: CDR1 DFQATT, CDR2 SNEGSKA (reference sequence). The CDR3 has 13 amino acids. The CDR3 nucleotides are TGCAGTGCTAGGACAGGGGGTGCCTACGAGCAGTACTTC. This translates into CSARTGGAYEQYF.

This clonotype was seen many times. This chain uses TRBV29-1 with TRBJ2-2; D might be TRBD2 (6 bases). This CDR3 has 13 residues. V lost 8 bases, J lost 0 bases, and 10 bases lay in between. Germline V gene sequence: CDR1 SQVTM, CDR2 ANQGSEA. The CDR3: CSFREPNTGELFF. The CDR3 DNA reads TGCAGCTTCCGGGAGCCGAACACCGGGGAGCTGTTTTTT.

This clonotype was counted many times. This chain uses TRBV4-3 with TRBJ2-7; 14 bases are shared with TRBD2. Trimming removed 0 bases from V and 9 bases from J; junction bases left unmatched: 13. There are 18 residues in the CDR3. The germline V gene has CDR1 LGHNA and CDR2 YSLEER. The CDR3 DNA follows: TGCGCCAGCAGCCAAGAAATCTCCGGGACTAGCGGGAGAGTGGGGCAGTACTTC. Its protein is CASSQEISGTSGRVGQYF.

This clonotype has only a few counts. The V and J genes are TRBV27 and TRBJ1-6; weak D call: TRBD1 (6 bases). The CDR3 sequence is 13 residues long. Deletions cut 6 bases from V and 10 bases from J, with 13 bases between. Germline CDR1 reads MNHEY; CDR2 reads SMNVEV (reference sequence). CDR3 in DNA: TGTGCCAGCAGGCCAGGGGTACGATCACCCCTCCACTTT. Amino acid sequence: CASRPGVRSPLHF.

This clonotype has a count of ten or more. The J gene is TRBJ1-1, the V gene TRBV7-9; TRBD1 aligns across 7 bases. V lost 7 bases and J lost 3; bases outside the gene matches: 11. CDR1 is SEHNR and CDR2 is FQNEAQ in the germline V gene (reference sequence). CDR3 length: 15 amino acids. Written as DNA, the CDR3 is TGTGCCAGCACCCTACAGGGGTACAGAGACACTGAAGCTTTCTTT. This codes for CASTLQGYRDTEAFF.

J is TRBJ2-5 and V is TRBV28; perhaps D is TRBD1 or TRBD2 (5 bases each). The CDR3 spans 16 residues. V was pared by 4 bases and J by 3 bases, with 18 bases between. Germline V gene lookup returns CDR1 MDHEN and CDR2 SYDVKM. CDR3 residues: CASSSFVNRREETQYF. The CDR3 region has the DNA TGTGCCAGCAGTTCCTTCGTCAACAGGCGGGAAGAGACCCAGTACTTC. Combining the CDR3 with reference TRBV28 and TRBJ2-5 gives the whole variable domain DVKVTQSSRYLVKRTGEKVFLECVQDMDHENMFWYRQDPGLGLRLIYFSYDVKMKEKGDIPEGYSVSREKKERFSLILESASTNQTSMYLCASSSFVNRREETQYFGPGTRLLVL.